The entry below gives a single TCR beta chain sequence along with its context. The junction shows a germline mismatch at one end, possibly a read error. CDR1 and CDR2 (germline): SEHNR, FQNEAQ (reference sequence). The CDR3 runs to 15 residues. The record originates from a study of cytomegalovirus exposure and HLA in healthy donors. PCR employed 60 Vbeta and 13 Jbeta primers. TCRdb's table, derived via immunoSEQ multiplex PCR, lists solely in-frame clones and lacks some. The sample records just over 150,000 clones, 75% to 90% being singletons. Specimen: PBMCs. The chain employs TRBV7-9 and TRBJ2-5; D gene unclear. The receptor's source is a male donor in good health and CMV-seropositive. The CDR3 region is CSSSLGTATQETQYF. Written as DNA, the CDR3 is TGTTCCAGCAGCTTAGGAACAGCAACCCAAGAGACCCAGTACTTC.